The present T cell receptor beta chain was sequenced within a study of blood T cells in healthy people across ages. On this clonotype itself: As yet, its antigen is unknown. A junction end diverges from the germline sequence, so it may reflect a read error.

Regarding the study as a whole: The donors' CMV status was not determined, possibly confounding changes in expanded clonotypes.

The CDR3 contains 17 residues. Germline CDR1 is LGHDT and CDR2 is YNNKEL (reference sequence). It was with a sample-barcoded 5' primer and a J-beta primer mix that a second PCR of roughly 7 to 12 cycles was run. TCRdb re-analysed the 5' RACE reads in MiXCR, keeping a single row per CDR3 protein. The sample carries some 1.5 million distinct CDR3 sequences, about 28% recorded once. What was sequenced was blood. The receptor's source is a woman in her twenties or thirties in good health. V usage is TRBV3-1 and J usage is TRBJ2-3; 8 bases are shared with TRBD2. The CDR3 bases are TGTGCCAGCAGCCATTCGGCTCAAGGAGCGGGGGCAGAAACGCAGTATTTT. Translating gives CASSHSAQGAGAETQYF.